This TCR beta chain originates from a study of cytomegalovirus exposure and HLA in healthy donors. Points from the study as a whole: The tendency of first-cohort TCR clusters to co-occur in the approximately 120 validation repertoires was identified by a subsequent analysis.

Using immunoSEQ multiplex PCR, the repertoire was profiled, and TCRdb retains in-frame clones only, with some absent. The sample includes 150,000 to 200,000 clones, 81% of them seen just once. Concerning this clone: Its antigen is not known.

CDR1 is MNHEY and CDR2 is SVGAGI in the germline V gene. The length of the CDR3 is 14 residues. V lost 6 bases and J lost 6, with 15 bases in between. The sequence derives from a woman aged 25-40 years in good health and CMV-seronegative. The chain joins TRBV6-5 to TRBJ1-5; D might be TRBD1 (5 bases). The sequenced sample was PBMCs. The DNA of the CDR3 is TGTGCCAGCAGCCGAGACAGAGCCCTTCAGCCCCAGCATTTT. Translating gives CASSRDRALQPQHF.